This T cell receptor beta chain is drawn from a study of blood T cell repertoires in COVID-19. Looked up from germline, CDR1 is SNHLY and CDR2 is FYNNEI. V dropped 5 bases and J dropped 4; count of bases not matched to a gene: 7. This CDR3 contains 15 residues. The Seattle patients joined while their infection was active and were tracked longitudinally afterward. In the source study's methods: Estimates of nucleated cell counts were drawn from the amplification of reference gene primers. Sequencing used immunoSEQ multiplex PCR; TCRdb keeps in-frame clones, though not all of them. From that table come the V and J calls and clone size; the DNA was used to work out D and trimming. Of approximately 530,000 clones listed, roughly nine tenths are singletons.

Specimen: peripheral blood. The chain has TRBV2 and TRBJ2-3; 9 bases map to TRBD1. The clonotype comes from a woman in her forties or fifties with COVID-19, enrolled during active disease. In nucleotides, the CDR3 is TGTGCCAGCAGTCCGGACAGGGGAGGGGCAGATACGCAGTATTTT. Translation: CASSPDRGGADTQYF.